The 20 T cell receptor beta chains listed next were all sequenced from one sample in a study of graft-versus-host responses after intestinal transplantation. These receptors have no identified antigens. Sequencing was performed with immunoSEQ multiplex PCR; in TCRdb, only in-frame clones are kept and a portion is missing. The sample yields around 120,000 clones, 95% seen once. The sequencing here drew on unstimulated CD8+ T cells sorted from spleen or lymph node cells, taken before intestinal transplant. These TCRs come from a human donor who received an intestinal transplant.

The chain carries TRBV4-2 and TRBJ2-1; 9 bases map to TRBD2. Germline V gene sequence: CDR1 LGHNA, CDR2 YNFKEQ. J was trimmed by 4 bases and V by 2 bases; bases with no gene match: 6. The CDR3 is 16 amino acids. CDR3 residues: CASSQPLAGLYNEQFF. As DNA, the CDR3 is TGTGCCAGCAGCCAACCTCTAGCGGGATTATACAATGAGCAGTTCTTC.

The V call is TRBV6-5, the J call TRBJ2-7, with TRBD2 matching 8 bases. Losses at the gene ends were 2 bases for V and 2 bases for J; bases not matched to a gene: 8. Per germline, CDR1 MNHEY and CDR2 SVGAGI. The length of the CDR3 is 16 residues. In DNA form, the CDR3 reads TGTGCCAGCAGTTACGACCGCGCGGGAGGCACCTACGAGCAGTACTTC. Its translation is CASSYDRAGGTYEQYF.

The chain joins TRBV13 to TRBJ2-1, with 8 nucleotides matching TRBD1. With 5 bases clipped from V and 4 bases from J, the junction kept 4 bases outside the gene matches. Germline lookup yields CDR1 PRHDT and CDR2 FYEKMQ (reference sequence). The CDR3 is 14 amino acids. CDR3 protein: CASSGRQGYNEQFF. In DNA form, the CDR3 reads TGTGCCAGCAGCGGAAGACAGGGGTACAATGAGCAGTTCTTC. Filled out from reference TRBV13 and TRBJ2-1, the complete variable domain reads AAGVIQSPRHLIKEKRETATLKCYPIPRHDTVYWYQQGPGQDPQFLISFYEKMQSDKGSIPDRFSAQQFSDYHSELNMSSLELGDSALYFCASSGRQGYNEQFFGPGTRLTVL.

V usage is TRBV4-1 and J usage is TRBJ1-5, with 7 bases aligning to TRBD1. Trimming cost V 3 bases and J 3 bases; bases outside gene matches: 11. CDR1 and CDR2 (germline): MGHRA, YSYEKL. The CDR3 runs to 17 residues. CDR3 sequence reads: CASSQHWRQGVNQPQHF. The CDR3 region has the DNA TGCGCCAGCAGCCAGCACTGGAGGCAGGGGGTCAATCAGCCCCAGCATTTT.

The gene calls are TRBV27 and TRBJ2-7; maybe TRBD2 (7 bases). V gave up 3 bases and J gave up 5 bases, with 17 bases separating them. This CDR3 is 15 amino acids long. CDR1 is MNHEY, CDR2 SMNVEV, per germline (reference sequence). For the CDR3, the DNA is TGTGCCAGCAGTTTCCCAAGGGGGGGTTTGAACGAGCAGTACTTC. It codes for CASSFPRGGLNEQYF.

This chain uses TRBV9 with TRBJ2-1; the D gene is possibly TRBD1 (5 bases). Trimming removed 0 bases at V and 7 bases at J, with 11 bases between. Germline lookup yields CDR1 SGDLS and CDR2 YYNGEE. The length of the CDR3 is 14 residues. Here the CDR3 reads CASSVDTGLNEQFF. The CDR3 DNA sequence: TGTGCCAGCAGCGTAGATACAGGCCTGAATGAGCAGTTCTTC.

This rearrangement joins TRBV7-9 to TRBJ2-1; D possibly corresponds to TRBD2 (6 bases). V lost 5 bases, J lost 6 bases, and 23 bases lay in between. Germline V lookup: CDR1 SEHNR, CDR2 FQNEAQ (reference sequence). The CDR3 length is 17 residues. The CDR3 DNA is TGTGCCAGCAGCCGACGGAGACTAGTGGTGGTGGGCAATGAGCAGTTCTTC. As protein: CASSRRRLVVVGNEQFF.

The chain recombines TRBV11-2 with TRBJ2-1; maybe TRBD2 (7 bases). Per the germline V gene, CDR1 is SGHAT and CDR2 is FQNNGV. The CDR3 is 13 residues long. Trimming removed 7 bases from V and 7 bases from J, with 14 bases in between. CDR3 DNA sequence: TGTGCCAGCATCTCGAGGGGGGGGAATGAGCAGTTCTTC. Its protein is CASISRGGNEQFF.

This clone showed up just once. V usage is TRBV2 and J usage is TRBJ1-2; tentatively, D is TRBD1 (5 bases). Germline V CDR1 and CDR2: SNHLY, FYNNEI. This CDR3 has 15 residues. Trimming cost V 3 bases and J 4 bases, with 15 bases left between them. The DNA for the CDR3 is TGTGCCAGCAGTGACGAGAGGGACCTAATCTATGGCTACACCTTC. This translates into CASSDERDLIYGYTF.

The chain combines TRBV4-1 with TRBJ2-1; TRBD1 is a possible D gene (5 bases). The germline V gene encodes CDR1 MGHRA and CDR2 YSYEKL. This CDR3 is 14 amino acids long. The V gene lost 4 bases and the J gene lost 7 bases, with 14 bases spanning the gap. CDR3 sequence reads: CASSRAKQANEQFF. Here the CDR3 DNA reads TGCGCCAGCAGCCGAGCAAAACAGGCTAATGAGCAGTTCTTC.

This clone occurred once. The rearrangement links TRBV2 to TRBJ2-5, with a weak D call TRBD1 (5 bases). The J call may be wrong; the DNA end is better matched by TRBJ2-7. This CDR3 is 14 amino acids long. Germline lookup yields CDR1 SNHLY and CDR2 FYNNEI. CDR3 DNA sequence: TGTGCCAGCAGTGTGACAGCCGGTTCCTACGAGCAGTACTTC. Translating gives CASSVTAGSYEQYF.

The chain employs TRBV27 and TRBJ2-2; D gene uncertain. Germline CDR1 and CDR2: MNHEY and SMNVEV (reference sequence). This CDR3 region has 12 residues. V was shortened by 4 bases and J by 5 bases, with 5 bases between the two germline ends. The CDR3 is CASSYPTGELFF. In nucleotides, the CDR3 is TGTGCCAGCAGTTACCCGACCGGGGAGCTGTTTTTT.

The CDR3 spells CASSFSHRVHEQYF. The CDR3, as DNA: TGTGCCAGCAGCTTCTCCCACAGGGTCCACGAGCAGTACTTC. V usage is TRBV5-6 and J usage is TRBJ2-7, with D perhaps matching TRBD1 (6 bases). Trimming took 2 bases from V and 5 from J, leaving 14 bases between them. The CDR3 sequence is 14 residues long. Germline-derived CDR1 and CDR2 are SGHDT and YYEEEE. The variable domain in full, completed from reference TRBV5-6 and TRBJ2-7, reads DAGVTQSPTHLIKTRGQQVTLRCSPKSGHDTVSWYQQALGQGPQFIFQYYEEEERQRGNFPDRFSGHQFPNYSSELNVNALLLGDSALYLCASSFSHRVHEQYFGPGTRLTVT.

The chain carries TRBV14 and TRBJ2-3; 10 bases agree with TRBD2. Trimming at V came to 1 base and at J to 1 base, leaving 5 bases not matched to a gene. The CDR3 length is 17 residues. Germline V gene lookup returns CDR1 SGHDN and CDR2 FVKESK. Written as DNA, the CDR3 is TGTGCCAGCAGCCAAGGGCTAGGACTAGCGGGCACAGATACGCAGTATTTT. Protein: CASSQGLGLAGTDTQYF.

The rearrangement links TRBV6-1 to TRBJ2-7; 9 bases line up with TRBD1. Germline CDR1 is MNHNS and CDR2 is SASEGT. The V gene end was trimmed by 6 bases and the J gene end by 1 base; junction bases not matched to a gene: 7. The CDR3 runs to 15 residues. CDR3: CASSPGTGTSYEQYF. The CDR3 DNA is TGTGCCAGCAGCCCCGGGACAGGGACGTCCTACGAGCAGTACTTC.

This chain uses TRBV6-5 with TRBJ1-6; D may be TRBD1 (6 bases). V shed 2 bases and J shed 3 bases, with 8 bases lying between them. Germline values: CDR1 MNHEY, CDR2 SVGAGI. The CDR3 sequence is 15 residues long. CDR3: CASSYRDIYNSPLHF. CDR3 coding DNA: TGTGCCAGCAGTTACCGGGACATCTATAATTCACCCCTCCACTTT.

The chain recombines TRBV5-6 with TRBJ2-7; 7 bases line up with TRBD2. Trimming cost V 4 bases and J 9 bases; bases outside gene matches: 13. This CDR3 contains 14 residues. Germline V gene sequence: CDR1 SGHDT, CDR2 YYEEEE. CDR3 in DNA: TGTGCCAGCAGCCCCGGGACTACCTACACAGGGCAGTACTTC. Translating gives CASSPGTTYTGQYF.

The chain links TRBV4-1 to TRBJ1-1; D unclear. This CDR3 has 14 amino acids. Trimming shortened V by 3 bases and J by 1 base, and 9 bases separated the two germline ends. CDR1 is MGHRA and CDR2 is YSYEKL in the germline V gene. This CDR3 is CASSQGRENTEAFF. The CDR3 DNA follows: TGCGCCAGCAGCCAGGGGAGGGAGAACACTGAAGCTTTCTTT.

This chain uses TRBV27 with TRBJ2-7; D is unresolved. The CDR3 length is 16 residues. Trimming pared 6 bases from V and 3 bases from J, leaving 21 bases between. CDR1 and CDR2 (germline): MNHEY, SMNVEV (reference sequence). The CDR3 DNA sequence: TGTGCCAGCAGCTCCTTGGGGTCCCGAATTAACTACGAGCAGTACTTC. Translating gives CASSSLGSRINYEQYF.

This sequence joins TRBV21-1 and TRBJ2-1; TRBD2 is taken as the D call from the table, unchecked against the DNA. TRBV21-1 is annotated as a pseudogene. The CDR3 runs 15 residues. The CDR3 nucleotides are TGTGCCAGCAGCACGGGGACTAGCGGTTCAAATGAGCAGTTCTTC. Its translation: CASSTGTSGSNEQFF.